The 14 T cell receptor beta chains reported below all come from one sample, sequenced in a study of T cell repertoires in aging, cancer and after chemotherapy. TCR beta rearrangements were amplified from peripheral blood genomic DNA. A mixed TRB-A/B primer pool amplified rearranged TRB by multiplex touch-down PCR. TCRdb passed the multiplex PCR reads through MiXCR, listing each CDR3 protein once. This repertoire shows about 8,700 distinct CDR3 sequences, around 32% found once; its top ten account for over 3%. The sequenced material came from blood. The origin of the receptors is a human donor in good health.

By share, this clonotype counts as medium-sized (0.01 to 0.1%). J is TRBJ2-3 and V is TRBV29-1, with 9 positions matching TRBD2. The germline CDR1 and CDR2 sequences are SQVTM and ANQGSEA. The trim removed 1 base at V and 4 bases at J, leaving 3 bases unmatched. The CDR3 has 14 amino acids. CDR3 nucleotides: TGCAGCGTTGAAGGCGGGAGGGCAGCAGATACGCAGTATTTT. Its protein product is CSVEGGRAADTQYF.

This clonotype was counted between two and nine times. V usage is TRBV20-1 and J usage is TRBJ2-7, with 7 positions matching TRBD1. CDR3 length: 17 amino acids. Germline CDR1 and CDR2: DFQATT and SNEGSKA (reference sequence). The J segment lost 2 bases and the V segment lost 5 bases, leaving 18 bases of the junction unmatched. The CDR3 protein is CSACRDSALSSPYEQYF. In DNA, the CDR3 is TGCAGTGCTTGCCGGGACAGTGCCCTTTCCTCTCCCTACGAGCAGTACTTC.

The CDR3 protein is CASSLGWPPPDTQYF. The CDR3, as DNA: TGTGCCAGCAGCTTAGGTTGGCCCCCCCCGGATACGCAGTACTTC. The chain joins TRBV7-9 to TRBJ2-5; D gene uncertain. The CDR3 length is 15 residues. Germline loops: CDR1 SEHNR, CDR2 FQNEAQ (reference sequence). The V and J ends lost 1 base and 11 bases respectively, with 20 bases between them.

The chain employs TRBV30 and TRBJ2-2; D call uncertain. This CDR3 spans 14 amino acids. Trimming took 1 base from V and 6 from J, leaving 12 bases between them. Germline V gene data show CDR1 as GTSNPN and CDR2 as SVGIG (reference sequence). The chain's CDR3 is CAWSGILSSGELFF. The CDR3 DNA reads TGTGCCTGGAGTGGGATTTTATCATCCGGGGAGCTGTTTTTT.

The rearrangement links TRBV18 to TRBJ2-1; D possibly corresponds to TRBD2 (6 bases). V was trimmed by 5 bases and J by 9 bases, leaving 11 bases between them. CDR1 is KGHSH, CDR2 LQKENI, per germline. The CDR3 sequence is 12 residues long. CDR3 in DNA: TGTGCCAGCTCAGATCTAGCGAGTGAGCAGTTCTTC. It codes for CASSDLASEQFF.

This clonotype showed up just a few times. The V gene is TRBV20-1, the J gene TRBJ2-3; D gene uncertain. Germline V CDR1 and CDR2: DFQATT, SNEGSKA (reference sequence). The CDR3 is 13 residues long. This CDR3 reads CSAPPIGTDTQYF. DNA of the CDR3: TGCAGCGCGCCTCCAATTGGCACAGATACGCAGTATTTT.

A few counts support this clonotype. The genes are TRBV6-4 and TRBJ1-5; maybe TRBD1 (6 bases). The CDR3 runs 14 residues. CDR1 is MRHNA and CDR2 is SNTAGT in the germline V gene. V was trimmed by 3 bases and J by 2 bases, leaving 8 bases between them. CDR3 region: CASSESGGNQPQHF. CDR3 DNA: TGTGCCAGCAGTGAATCAGGGGGCAATCAGCCCCAGCATTTT.

The chain joins TRBV5-5 to TRBJ1-2; 8 positions match TRBD1. The CDR3 loop spans 16 amino acids. J was trimmed by 6 bases and V by 4 bases; bases with no gene match: 14. Per the germline V gene, CDR1 is SGHKS and CDR2 is YYEKEE (reference sequence). DNA of the CDR3: TGTGCCAGCAGCACGTTAAGACAGGGGTCTGGGGATGGCTACACCTTC. Its protein product is CASSTLRQGSGDGYTF.

Remarks on this clonotype: The junction does not match germline at one end; this may be a read error. The V call is TRBV4-2, the J call TRBJ1-1; the D is unclear. The CDR3 is 14 amino acids. The germline gives CDR1 LGHNA, CDR2 YNFKEQ. The DNA of the CDR3 is TGCGCCAGCAGCCAACGTTCAATGAACACTGAAGCTTTCTTT. It specifies CASSQRSMNTEAFF.

The chain employs TRBV18 and TRBJ2-1; TRBD2 aligns across 10 bases. The CDR3 has 15 amino acids. CDR1 KGHSH and CDR2 LQKENI come from the germline V gene. Trimming cost V 0 bases and J 9 bases; bases outside gene matches: 5. CDR3 loop: CASSPPLAGEGEQFF. The CDR3 DNA follows: TGTGCCAGCTCACCACCCCTAGCGGGGGAGGGTGAGCAGTTCTTC. The full variable domain, in which reference TRBV18 and TRBJ2-1 provide the parts outside the CDR3, is NAGVMQNPRHLVRRRGQEARLRCSPMKGHSHVYWYRQLPEEGLKFMVYLQKENIIDESGMPKERFSAEFPKEGPSILRIQQVVRGDSAAYFCASSPPLAGEGEQFFGPGTRLTVL.

This chain links TRBV18 with TRBJ1-2; D may be TRBD1 (5 bases). The CDR3 totals 17 residues. In germline, CDR1 is KGHSH, CDR2 LQKENI. V gave up 0 bases and J gave up 2 bases, with 16 bases separating them. The CDR3 protein is CASSPPVGQGGNYGYTF. As DNA, the CDR3 is TGTGCCAGCTCACCACCGGTGGGTCAGGGTGGCAACTATGGCTACACCTTC.

This clonotype was counted only a few times. The chain has TRBV18 and TRBJ2-1; 10 bases are shared with TRBD2. Germline CDR1 and CDR2: KGHSH and LQKENI. V trimming: 4 bases; J trimming: 0 bases; junction bases outside the gene matches: 6. The CDR3 consists of 17 residues. The CDR3 DNA sequence: TGTGCCAGCTCACTAAGGACTAGCGGTATCTCCTACAATGAGCAGTTCTTC. Protein product: CASSLRTSGISYNEQFF.

On this clonotype itself: A much more abundant neighbour one base away suggests this may be a read error. V gene TRBV4-2 combines with J gene TRBJ2-7; D might be TRBD2 (6 bases). Germline V gene sequence: CDR1 LGHNA, CDR2 YNFKEQ. The CDR3 contains 16 residues. CDR3: CANSQDLGGGSYEQYF. As DNA, the CDR3 is TGTGCCAACAGCCAAGATCTAGGTGGGGGGTCCTACGAGCAGTACTTC.

The CDR3 loop reads CASSATGQETETQYF. CDR3 sequence (DNA): TGTGCCAGCAGCGCCACCGGACAGGAGACGGAGACCCAGTACTTC. The J gene is TRBJ2-5, the V gene TRBV6-5; TRBD1 matches 7 bases. Germline assignment: CDR1 MNHEY and CDR2 SVGAGI. J gave up 5 bases and V 6 bases, and 12 bases lay outside the gene matches. This CDR3 contains 15 residues.